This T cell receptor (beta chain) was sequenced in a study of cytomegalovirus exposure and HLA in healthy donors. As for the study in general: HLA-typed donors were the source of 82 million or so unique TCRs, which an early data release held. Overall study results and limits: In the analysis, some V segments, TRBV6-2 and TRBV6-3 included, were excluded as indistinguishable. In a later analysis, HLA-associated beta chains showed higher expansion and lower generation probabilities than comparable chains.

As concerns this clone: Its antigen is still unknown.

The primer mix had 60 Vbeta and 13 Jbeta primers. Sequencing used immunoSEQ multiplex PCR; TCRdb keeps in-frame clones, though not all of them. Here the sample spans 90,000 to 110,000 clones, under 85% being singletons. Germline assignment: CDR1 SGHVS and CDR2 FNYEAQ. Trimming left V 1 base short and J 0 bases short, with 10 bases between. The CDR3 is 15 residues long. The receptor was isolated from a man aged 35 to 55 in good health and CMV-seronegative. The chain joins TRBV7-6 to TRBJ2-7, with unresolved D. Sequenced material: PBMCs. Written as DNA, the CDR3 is TGTGCCAGCAGCTTAGTGTGGCAGAACTCCTACGAGCAGTACTTC. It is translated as CASSLVWQNSYEQYF.